Listed below are T cell receptor beta chains from one sample, sequenced in a study of T-cell memory formation after mild COVID-19. TCRdb re-analysed the 5' RACE reads in MiXCR, keeping a single row per CDR3 protein. The table includes about 340,000 distinct CDR3 sequences, 14% detected once. The sample consisted of PBMCs or a T cell subset sorted from them (not recorded which). Receptors were obtained from a man aged 18 to 29 who had mild COVID-19 (a few samples of this study predate the infection). Cell type and time point are not known. Both conserved end residues are trimmed from each CDR3. D genes are given only for firm matches. Clone size is not always given. Where it is, it says once, few, many or a class for expanded clones.

TRBJ1-1,TRBV10-3,few,TRBD1,AISGGTAATEAF
TRBJ2-3,TRBV15,few,NA,ATARDTSTDTQY
TRBJ1-2,TRBV4-1,NA,TRBD1,ASSPDRGRAGGYT
TRBJ1-1,TRBV27,NA,NA,ASRKLVQSGEYEAF
TRBJ1-1,TRBV6-2/TRBV6-3,NA,NA,ASSFLAGETEAF
TRBJ2-3,TRBV29-1,many,NA,SVEIGGTDTQY
TRBJ1-1,TRBV4-2,NA,TRBD1,ASSLQQGGIAEAF
TRBJ2-2,TRBV27,few,TRBD1,ASSFRGTVNTGELF
TRBJ2-1,TRBV27,NA,TRBD1,ASSESWDRRYNEQF
TRBJ2-2,TRBV20-1,NA,NA,SAKRADTGELF
TRBJ1-1,TRBV20-1,NA,NA,SARDEAENTEAF
TRBJ1-1,TRBV6-2/TRBV6-3,few,NA,ASSVTDLRDTEAF
TRBJ2-1,TRBV6-2/TRBV6-3,NA,TRBD2,ASRTPTSGLYNEQF
TRBJ1-2,TRBV7-2,NA,NA,ASSPPDSLDGYT
TRBJ2-7,TRBV3-1,NA,TRBD1,ASSQPYRGTYEQY
TRBJ2-6,TRBV6-6,NA,NA,ASWVAGANVLT
TRBJ2-1,TRBV7-6,many,TRBD2,ASSFRGRSSYNEQF
TRBJ1-6,TRBV5-1,NA,NA,ASSPWGGNSPLH
TRBJ1-2,TRBV4-2,few,NA,ASSQDQGSTRGYT
TRBJ1-1,TRBV10-2,few,NA,ASKEIPLNTEAF
TRBJ2-1,TRBV12-3/TRBV12-4,NA,TRBD2,ASGFGLVNEQF
TRBJ2-1,TRBV7-3,NA,NA,ASSFWGPHISSAYNEQF
TRBJ1-1,TRBV7-6,few,NA,ASSLAVLGNTEAF
TRBJ2-5,TRBV27,NA,TRBD1,ASSFGQGSQETQY
TRBJ2-1,TRBV7-2,many,TRBD1,ASSLRDRGYNEQF
TRBJ2-1,TRBV7-2,few,NA,ASSLGRGAHEQF